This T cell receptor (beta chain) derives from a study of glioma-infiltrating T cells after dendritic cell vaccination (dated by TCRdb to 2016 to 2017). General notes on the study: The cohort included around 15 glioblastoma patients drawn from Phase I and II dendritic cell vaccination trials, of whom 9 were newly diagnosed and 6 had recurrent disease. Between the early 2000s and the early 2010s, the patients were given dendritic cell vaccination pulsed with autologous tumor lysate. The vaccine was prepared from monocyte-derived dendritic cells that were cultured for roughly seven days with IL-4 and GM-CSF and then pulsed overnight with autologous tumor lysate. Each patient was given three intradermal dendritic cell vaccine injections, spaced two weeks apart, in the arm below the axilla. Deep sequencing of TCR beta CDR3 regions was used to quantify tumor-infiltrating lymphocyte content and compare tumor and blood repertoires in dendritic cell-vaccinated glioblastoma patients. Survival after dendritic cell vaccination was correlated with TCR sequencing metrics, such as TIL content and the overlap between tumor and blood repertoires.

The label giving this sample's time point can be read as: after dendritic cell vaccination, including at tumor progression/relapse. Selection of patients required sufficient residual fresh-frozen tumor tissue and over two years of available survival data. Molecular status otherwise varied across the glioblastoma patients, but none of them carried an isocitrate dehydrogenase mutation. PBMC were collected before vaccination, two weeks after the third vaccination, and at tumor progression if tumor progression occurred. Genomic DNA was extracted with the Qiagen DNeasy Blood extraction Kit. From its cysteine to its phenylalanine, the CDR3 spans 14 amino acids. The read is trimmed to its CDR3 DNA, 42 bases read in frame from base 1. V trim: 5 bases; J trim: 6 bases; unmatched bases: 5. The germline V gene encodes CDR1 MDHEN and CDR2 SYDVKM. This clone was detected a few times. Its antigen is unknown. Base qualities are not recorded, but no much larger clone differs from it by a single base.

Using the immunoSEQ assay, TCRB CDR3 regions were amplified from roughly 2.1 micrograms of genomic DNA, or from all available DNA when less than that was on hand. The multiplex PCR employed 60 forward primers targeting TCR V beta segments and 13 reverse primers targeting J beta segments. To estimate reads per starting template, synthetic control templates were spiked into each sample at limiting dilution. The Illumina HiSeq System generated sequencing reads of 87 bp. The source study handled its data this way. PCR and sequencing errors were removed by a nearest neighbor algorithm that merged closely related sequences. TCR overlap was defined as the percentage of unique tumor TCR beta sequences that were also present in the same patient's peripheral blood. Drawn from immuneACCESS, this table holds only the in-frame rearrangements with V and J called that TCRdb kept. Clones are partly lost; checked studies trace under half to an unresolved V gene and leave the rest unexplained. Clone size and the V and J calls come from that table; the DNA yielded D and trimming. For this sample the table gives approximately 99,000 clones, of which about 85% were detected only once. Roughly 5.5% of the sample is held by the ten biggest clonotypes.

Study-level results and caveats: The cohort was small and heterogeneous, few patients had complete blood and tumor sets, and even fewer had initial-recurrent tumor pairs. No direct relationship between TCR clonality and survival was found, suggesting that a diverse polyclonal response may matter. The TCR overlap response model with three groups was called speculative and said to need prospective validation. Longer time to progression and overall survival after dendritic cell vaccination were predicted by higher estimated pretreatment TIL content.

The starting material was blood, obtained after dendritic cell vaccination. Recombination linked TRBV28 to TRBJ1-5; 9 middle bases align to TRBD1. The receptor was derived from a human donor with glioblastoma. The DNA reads TGTGCCAGCAGTCAGACAGGGGGAGGTCAGCCCCAGCATTTT. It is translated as CASSQTGGGQPQHF.